This T cell receptor (beta chain) was captured in a study of T cell repertoires in cytomegalovirus infection. Study-wide context: A matching HLA type, together with CMV infection, was signaled by public TCR beta signatures.

The CDR3 spans 13 residues. Trimming removed 6 bases from V and 3 bases from J, with 10 bases in between. Germline assignment: CDR1 MNHNY and CDR2 SVGAGI (reference sequence). From the reads, TCRdb called clonotypes with MiXCR, one entry per CDR3 protein. In the table there are 630,000 or so distinct CDR3 sequences, approximately 24% of which are singletons. The sample comprised CD8+ T cells from PBMCs. The chain is built from TRBV6-6 and TRBJ2-3; D gene unclear. This TCR was recovered from a human donor in good health (CMV status not recorded). Some clones in this sample may be carry-over from other donors' samples. This chain's CDR3 is CASRVHLTDTQYF. In nucleotides, the CDR3 is TGTGCCAGCAGAGTGCACCTTACAGATACGCAGTATTTT.